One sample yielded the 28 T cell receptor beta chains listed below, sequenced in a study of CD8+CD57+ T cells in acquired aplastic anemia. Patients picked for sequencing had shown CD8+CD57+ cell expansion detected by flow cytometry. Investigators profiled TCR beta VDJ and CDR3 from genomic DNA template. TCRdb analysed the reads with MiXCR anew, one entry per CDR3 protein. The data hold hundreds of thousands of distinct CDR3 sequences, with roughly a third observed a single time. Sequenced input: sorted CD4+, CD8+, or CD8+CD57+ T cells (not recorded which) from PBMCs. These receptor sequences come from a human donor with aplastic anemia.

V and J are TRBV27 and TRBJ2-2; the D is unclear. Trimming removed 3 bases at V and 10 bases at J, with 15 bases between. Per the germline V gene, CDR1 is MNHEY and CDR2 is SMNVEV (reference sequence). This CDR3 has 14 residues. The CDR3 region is CASSFKIPGEELFF. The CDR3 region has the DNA TGTGCCAGCAGTTTTAAGATCCCCGGCGAGGAGCTGTTTTTT.

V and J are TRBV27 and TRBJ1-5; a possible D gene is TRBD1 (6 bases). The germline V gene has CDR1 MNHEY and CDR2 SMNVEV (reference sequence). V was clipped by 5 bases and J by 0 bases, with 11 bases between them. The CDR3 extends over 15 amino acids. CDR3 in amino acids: CASSIDRYSNQPQHF. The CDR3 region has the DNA TGTGCCAGCAGTATAGACAGGTATAGCAATCAGCCCCAGCATTTT.

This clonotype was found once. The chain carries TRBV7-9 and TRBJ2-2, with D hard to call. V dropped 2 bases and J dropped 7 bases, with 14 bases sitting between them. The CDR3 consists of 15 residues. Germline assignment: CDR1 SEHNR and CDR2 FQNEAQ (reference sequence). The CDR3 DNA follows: TGTGCCAGCAGCTTAAGCTCTGGGAAGGTCGGGGAGCTGTTTTTT. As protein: CASSLSSGKVGELFF.

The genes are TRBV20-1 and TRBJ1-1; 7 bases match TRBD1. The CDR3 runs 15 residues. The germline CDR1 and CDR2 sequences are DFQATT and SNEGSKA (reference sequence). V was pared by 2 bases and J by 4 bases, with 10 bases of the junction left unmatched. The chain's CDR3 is CSARRQGSLSTEAFF. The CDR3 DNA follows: TGCAGTGCTAGAAGACAGGGTTCCTTGAGCACTGAAGCTTTCTTT.

In DNA, the CDR3 is TGTGCCAGCAGCGTAGCGGCGAGGGGACCCGGGGAGCTGTTTTTT. Residues: CASSVAARGPGELFF. The V call is TRBV9, the J call TRBJ2-2; possibly TRBD1 or TRBD2 for D (5 bases each). The CDR3 length is 15 residues. Germline V lookup: CDR1 SGDLS, CDR2 YYNGEE. Trimming left V 0 bases short and J 6 bases short, with 12 bases between.

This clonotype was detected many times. As DNA, the CDR3 is TGCGCCAGCAGTGAGTCAGGACTAGCGGGGACGGAGGAGACCCAGTACTTC. It specifies CASSESGLAGTEETQYF. The rearrangement links TRBV10-1 to TRBJ2-5; 12 bases are a match to TRBD2. The CDR3 is 17 residues long. Germline V lookup: CDR1 WNHNN, CDR2 SYGVQD (reference sequence). Trimming cost V 0 bases and J 5 bases; bases outside gene matches: 7.

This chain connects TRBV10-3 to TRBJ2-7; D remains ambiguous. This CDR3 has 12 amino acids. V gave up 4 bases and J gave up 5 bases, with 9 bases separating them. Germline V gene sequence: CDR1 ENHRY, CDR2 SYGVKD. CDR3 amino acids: CAISAFENEQYF. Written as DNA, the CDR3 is TGTGCCATCAGTGCTTTCGAGAACGAGCAGTACTTC.

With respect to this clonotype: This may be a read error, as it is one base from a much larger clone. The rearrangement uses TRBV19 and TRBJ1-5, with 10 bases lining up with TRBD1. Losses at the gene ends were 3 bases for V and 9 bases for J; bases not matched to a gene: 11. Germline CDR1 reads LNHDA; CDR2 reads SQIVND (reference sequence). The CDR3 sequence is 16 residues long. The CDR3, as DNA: TGTGCCAGTAGTATCTTAAGGGACAGGGGTGGTCGGCCCCAGCATTTT. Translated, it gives CASSILRDRGGRPQHF.

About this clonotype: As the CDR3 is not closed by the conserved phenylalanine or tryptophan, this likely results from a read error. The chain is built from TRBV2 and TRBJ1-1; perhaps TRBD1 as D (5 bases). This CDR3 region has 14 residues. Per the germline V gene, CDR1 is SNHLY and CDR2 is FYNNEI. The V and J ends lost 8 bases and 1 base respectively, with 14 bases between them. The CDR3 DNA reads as TGTGCCAGCCGATACTCGGACAAGAACACTGAAGCTTTCCTT. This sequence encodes CASRYSDKNTEAFL.

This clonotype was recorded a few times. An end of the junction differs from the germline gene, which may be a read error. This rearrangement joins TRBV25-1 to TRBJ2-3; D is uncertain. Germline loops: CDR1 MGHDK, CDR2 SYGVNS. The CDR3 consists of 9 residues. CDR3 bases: TGTGCCAGCATAGATACGCAGTATTTT. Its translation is CASIDTQYF.

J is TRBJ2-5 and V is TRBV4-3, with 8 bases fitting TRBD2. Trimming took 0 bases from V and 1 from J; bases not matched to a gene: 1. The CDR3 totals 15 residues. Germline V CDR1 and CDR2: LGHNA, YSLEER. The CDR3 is CASSQDGLAQETQYF. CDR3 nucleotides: TGCGCCAGCAGCCAAGATGGACTAGCCCAAGAGACCCAGTACTTC.

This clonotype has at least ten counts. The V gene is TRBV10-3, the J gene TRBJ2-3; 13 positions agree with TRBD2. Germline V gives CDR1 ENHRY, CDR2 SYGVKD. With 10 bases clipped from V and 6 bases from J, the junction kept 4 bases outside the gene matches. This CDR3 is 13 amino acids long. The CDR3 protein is CATGTSGTDTQYF. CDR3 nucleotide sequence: TGTGCCACGGGGACTAGCGGGACTGATACGCAGTATTTT.

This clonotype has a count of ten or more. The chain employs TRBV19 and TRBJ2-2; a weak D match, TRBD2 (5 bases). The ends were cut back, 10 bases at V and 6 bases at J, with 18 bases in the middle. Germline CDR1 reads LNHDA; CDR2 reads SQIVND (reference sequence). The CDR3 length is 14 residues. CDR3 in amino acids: CATAFGLAAGELFF. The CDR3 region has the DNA TGTGCCACCGCCTTCGGGCTAGCAGCCGGGGAGCTGTTTTTT.

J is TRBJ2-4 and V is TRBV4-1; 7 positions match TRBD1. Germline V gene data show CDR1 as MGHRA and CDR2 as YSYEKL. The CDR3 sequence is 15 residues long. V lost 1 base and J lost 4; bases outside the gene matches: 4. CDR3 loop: CASSQGGQLKNIQYF. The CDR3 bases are TGCGCCAGCAGCCAAGGGGGACAGTTAAAAAACATTCAGTACTTC.

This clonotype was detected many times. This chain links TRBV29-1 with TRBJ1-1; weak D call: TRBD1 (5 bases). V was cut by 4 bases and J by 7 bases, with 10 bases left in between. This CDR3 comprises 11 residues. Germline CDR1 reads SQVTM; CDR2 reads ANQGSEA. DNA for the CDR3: TGCAGCGTTGGGAGTGGGGGTGAAGCTTTCTTT. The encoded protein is CSVGSGGEAFF.

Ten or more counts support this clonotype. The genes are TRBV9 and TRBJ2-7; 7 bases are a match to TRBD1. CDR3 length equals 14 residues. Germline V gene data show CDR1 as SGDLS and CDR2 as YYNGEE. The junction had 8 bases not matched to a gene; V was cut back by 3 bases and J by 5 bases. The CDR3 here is CASSALDRADEQYF. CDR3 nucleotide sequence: TGTGCCAGCAGCGCCCTCGACAGGGCCGACGAGCAGTACTTC.

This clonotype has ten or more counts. The CDR3 is CASKETDTQYF. The CDR3, as DNA: TGTGCCAGCAAAGAGACAGATACGCAGTATTTT. The V call is TRBV2, the J call TRBJ2-3, with D unresolved. The germline gives CDR1 SNHLY, CDR2 FYNNEI. This CDR3 comprises 11 residues. V shed 7 bases and J shed 3 bases, with 5 bases lying between them.

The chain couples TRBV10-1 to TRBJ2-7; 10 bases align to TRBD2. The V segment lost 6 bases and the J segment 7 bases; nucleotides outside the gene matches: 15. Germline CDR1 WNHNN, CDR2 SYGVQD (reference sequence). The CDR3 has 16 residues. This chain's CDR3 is CASSQDRAGGYNEQYF. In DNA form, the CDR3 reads TGCGCCAGCAGCCAAGATCGAGCGGGGGGGTACAATGAGCAGTACTTC.

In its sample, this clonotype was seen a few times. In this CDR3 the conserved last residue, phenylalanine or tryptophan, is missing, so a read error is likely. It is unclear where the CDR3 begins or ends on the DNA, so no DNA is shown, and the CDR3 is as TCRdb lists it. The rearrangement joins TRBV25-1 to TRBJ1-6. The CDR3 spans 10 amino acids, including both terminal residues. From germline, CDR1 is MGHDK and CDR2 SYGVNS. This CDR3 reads CASSDVGGSS.

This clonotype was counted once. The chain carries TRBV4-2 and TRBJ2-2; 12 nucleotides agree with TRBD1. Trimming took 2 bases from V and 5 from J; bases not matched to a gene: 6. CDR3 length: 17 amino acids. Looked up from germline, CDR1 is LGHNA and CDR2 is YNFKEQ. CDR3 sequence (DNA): TGTGCCAGCAGCCAAACGGGACAGGGGGCGAGTACCGGGGAGCTGTTTTTT. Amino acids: CASSQTGQGASTGELFF.

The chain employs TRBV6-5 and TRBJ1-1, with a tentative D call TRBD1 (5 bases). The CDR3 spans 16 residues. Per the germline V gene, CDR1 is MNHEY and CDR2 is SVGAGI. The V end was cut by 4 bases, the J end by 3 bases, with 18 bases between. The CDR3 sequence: CASSLIIGARDTEAFF. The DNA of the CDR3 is TGTGCCAGCAGTTTAATAATAGGCGCCAGGGACACTGAAGCTTTCTTT.

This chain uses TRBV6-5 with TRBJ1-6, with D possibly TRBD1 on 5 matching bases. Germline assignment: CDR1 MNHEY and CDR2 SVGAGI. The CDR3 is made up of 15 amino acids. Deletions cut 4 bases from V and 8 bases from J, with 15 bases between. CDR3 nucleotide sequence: TGTGCCAGCAGTTCCCCGAAGGGGAGGGATTCACCCCTCCACTTT. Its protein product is CASSSPKGRDSPLHF.

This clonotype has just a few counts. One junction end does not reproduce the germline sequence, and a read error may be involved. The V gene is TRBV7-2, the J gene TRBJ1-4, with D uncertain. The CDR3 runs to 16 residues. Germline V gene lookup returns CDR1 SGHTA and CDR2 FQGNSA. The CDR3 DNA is TGCGCCAGCAGCCAAAATTCCGGGCAGGTATCCGAAAAACTGTTTTTT. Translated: CASSQNSGQVSEKLFF.

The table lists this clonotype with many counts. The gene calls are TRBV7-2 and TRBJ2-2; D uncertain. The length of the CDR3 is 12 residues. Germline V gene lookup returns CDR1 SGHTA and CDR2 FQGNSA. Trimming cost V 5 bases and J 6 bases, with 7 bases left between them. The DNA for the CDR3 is TGTGCCAGCAGCCTAGTGTCCGGGGAGCTGTTTTTT. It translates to CASSLVSGELFF.

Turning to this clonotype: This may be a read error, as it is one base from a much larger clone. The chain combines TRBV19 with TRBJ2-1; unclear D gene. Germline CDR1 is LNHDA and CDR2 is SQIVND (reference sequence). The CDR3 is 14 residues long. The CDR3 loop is CASTLGGQNNEQSF. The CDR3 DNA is TGTGCCAGTACCTTGGGTGGGCAGAACAATGAGCAGTCCTTC.

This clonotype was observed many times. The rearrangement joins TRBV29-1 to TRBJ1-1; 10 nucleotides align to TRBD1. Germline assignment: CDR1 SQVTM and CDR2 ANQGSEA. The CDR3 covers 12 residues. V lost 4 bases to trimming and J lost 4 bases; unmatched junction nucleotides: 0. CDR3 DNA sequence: TGCAGCGTTGGGACAGGGGGCACTGAAGCTTTCTTT. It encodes CSVGTGGTEAFF.

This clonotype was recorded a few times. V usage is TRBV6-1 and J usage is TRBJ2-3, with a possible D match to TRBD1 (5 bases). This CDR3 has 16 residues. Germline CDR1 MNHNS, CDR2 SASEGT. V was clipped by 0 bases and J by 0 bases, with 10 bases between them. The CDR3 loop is CASSEAGPGSTDTQYF. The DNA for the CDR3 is TGTGCCAGCAGTGAAGCGGGTCCAGGGAGCACAGATACGCAGTATTTT.

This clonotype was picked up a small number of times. CDR3 in amino acids: CSAPPLGGGETQYF. Here the CDR3 DNA reads TGCAGTGCCCCTCCCCTGGGGGGCGGGGAGACCCAGTACTTC. The chain recombines TRBV20-1 with TRBJ2-5; D might be TRBD1 or TRBD2, each matching 6 bases. The CDR3 is 14 residues long. Trimming removed 6 bases at V and 5 bases at J, with 19 bases between. Germline CDR1 and CDR2: DFQATT and SNEGSKA (reference sequence).